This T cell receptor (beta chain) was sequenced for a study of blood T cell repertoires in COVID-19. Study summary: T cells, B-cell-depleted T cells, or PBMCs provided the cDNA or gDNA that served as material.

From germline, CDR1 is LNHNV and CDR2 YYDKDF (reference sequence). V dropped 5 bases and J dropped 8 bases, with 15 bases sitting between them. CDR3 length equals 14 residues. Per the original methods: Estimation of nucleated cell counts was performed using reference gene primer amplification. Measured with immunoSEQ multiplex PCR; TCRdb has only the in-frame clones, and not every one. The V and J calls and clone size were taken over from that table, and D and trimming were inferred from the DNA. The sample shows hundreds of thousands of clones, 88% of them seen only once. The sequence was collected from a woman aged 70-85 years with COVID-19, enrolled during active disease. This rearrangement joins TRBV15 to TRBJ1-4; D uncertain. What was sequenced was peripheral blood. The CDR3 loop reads CATSFGPLGEKLFF. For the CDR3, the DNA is TGTGCCACCAGCTTTGGCCCACTCGGGGAAAAACTGTTTTTT.